Here is one TCR beta chain with its context. This specimen belongs to a study of brain metastases from non-small cell lung cancer. Sequenced by immunoSEQ multiplex PCR; TCRdb stores in-frame clones only, minus some. Of 700 to 950 clones in the sample, 94% were seen once. This CDR3 is 16 amino acids long. Germline V gene lookup returns CDR1 KGHSH and CDR2 LQKENI. The V and J ends lost 4 bases and 2 bases respectively, with 14 bases between them. The source material was tumor-adjacent normal tissue. The sequence derives from a donor aged 40 or older with non-small cell lung cancer. The J gene is TRBJ1-4, the V gene TRBV18; unclear D gene. This chain's CDR3 is CASSLTRGSTNEKLFF. CDR3 nucleotides: TGTGCCAGCTCACTTACACGGGGTTCCACTAATGAAAAACTGTTTTTT.